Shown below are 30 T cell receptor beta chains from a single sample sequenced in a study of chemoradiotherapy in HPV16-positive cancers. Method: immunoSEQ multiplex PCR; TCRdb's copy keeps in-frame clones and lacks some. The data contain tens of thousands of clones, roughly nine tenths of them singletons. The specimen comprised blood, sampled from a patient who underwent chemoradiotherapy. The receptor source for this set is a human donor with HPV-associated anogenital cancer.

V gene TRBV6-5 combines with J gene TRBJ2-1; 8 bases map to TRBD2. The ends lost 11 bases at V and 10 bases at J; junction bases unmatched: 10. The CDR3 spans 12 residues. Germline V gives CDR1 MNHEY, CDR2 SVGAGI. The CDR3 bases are TGTGCCGGAGGGACTAGTGCGCGCGAGCAGTTCTTC. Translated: CAGGTSAREQFF.

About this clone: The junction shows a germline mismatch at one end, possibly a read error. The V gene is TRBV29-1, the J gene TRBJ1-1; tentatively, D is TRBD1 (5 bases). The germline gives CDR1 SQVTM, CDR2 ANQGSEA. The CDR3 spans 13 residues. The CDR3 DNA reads TGCAGCGCTGAAGGACCCGGGGGCACTGAAGCTTTCTTT. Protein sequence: CSAEGPGGTEAFF.

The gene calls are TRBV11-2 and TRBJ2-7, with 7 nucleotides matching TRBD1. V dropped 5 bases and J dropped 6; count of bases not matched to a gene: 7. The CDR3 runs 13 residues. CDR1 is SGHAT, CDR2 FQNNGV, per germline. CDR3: CASSPSQGSEQYF. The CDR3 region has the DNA TGTGCCAGCAGCCCCTCACAGGGGTCCGAGCAGTACTTC.

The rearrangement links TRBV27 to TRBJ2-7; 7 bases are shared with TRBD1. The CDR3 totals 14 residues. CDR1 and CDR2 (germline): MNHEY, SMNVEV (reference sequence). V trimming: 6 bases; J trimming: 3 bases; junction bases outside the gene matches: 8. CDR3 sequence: CASSPQGSNYEQYF. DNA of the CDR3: TGTGCCAGCAGCCCACAGGGGTCGAACTACGAGCAGTACTTC.

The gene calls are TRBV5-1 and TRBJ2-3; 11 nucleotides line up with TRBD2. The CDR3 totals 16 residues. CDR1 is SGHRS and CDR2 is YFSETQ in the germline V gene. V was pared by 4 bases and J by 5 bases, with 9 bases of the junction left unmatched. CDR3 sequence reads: CASSPPTSGAGDTQYF. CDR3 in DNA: TGCGCCAGCAGCCCTCCGACTAGCGGGGCCGGAGATACGCAGTATTTT. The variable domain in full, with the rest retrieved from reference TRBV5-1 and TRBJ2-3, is KAGVTQTPRYLIKTRGQQVTLSCSPISGHRSVSWYQQTPGQGLQFLFEYFSETQRNKGNFPGRFSGRQFSNSRSEMNVSTLELGDSALYLCASSPPTSGAGDTQYFGPGTRLTVL.

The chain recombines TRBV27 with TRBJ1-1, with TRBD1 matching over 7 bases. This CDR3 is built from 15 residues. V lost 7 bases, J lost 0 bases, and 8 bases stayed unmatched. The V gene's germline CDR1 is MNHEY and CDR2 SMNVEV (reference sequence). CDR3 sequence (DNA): TGTGCCAGCAATGAAGCAGGGGGTTTGAACACTGAAGCTTTCTTT. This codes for CASNEAGGLNTEAFF.

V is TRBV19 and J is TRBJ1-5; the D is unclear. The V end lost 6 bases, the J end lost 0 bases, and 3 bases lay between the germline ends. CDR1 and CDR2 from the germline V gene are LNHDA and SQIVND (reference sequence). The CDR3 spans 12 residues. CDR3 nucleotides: TGTGCCAGTAGGGATAGCAATCAGCCCCAGCATTTT. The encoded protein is CASRDSNQPQHF.

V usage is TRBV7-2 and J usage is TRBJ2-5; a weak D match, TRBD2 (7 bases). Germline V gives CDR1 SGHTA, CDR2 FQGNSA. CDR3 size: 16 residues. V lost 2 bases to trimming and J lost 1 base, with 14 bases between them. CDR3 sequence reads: CASSLWGGSFQETQYF. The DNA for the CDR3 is TGTGCCAGCAGCTTATGGGGGGGCTCCTTCCAAGAGACCCAGTACTTC.

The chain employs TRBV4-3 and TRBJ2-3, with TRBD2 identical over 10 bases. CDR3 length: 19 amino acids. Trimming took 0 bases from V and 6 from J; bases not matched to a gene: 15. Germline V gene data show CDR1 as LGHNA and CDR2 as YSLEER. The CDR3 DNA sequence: TGCGCCAGCAGCCAAGACCAGCGGGGGGGCCTGGTGGATTCTGATACGCAGTATTTT. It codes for CASSQDQRGGLVDSDTQYF.

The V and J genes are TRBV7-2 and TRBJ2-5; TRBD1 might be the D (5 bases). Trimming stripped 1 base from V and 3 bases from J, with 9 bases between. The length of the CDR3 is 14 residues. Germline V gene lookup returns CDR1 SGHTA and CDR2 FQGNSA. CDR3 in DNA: TGTGCCAGCAGCTTAGGAACAGGAGAAGAGACCCAGTACTTC. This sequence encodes CASSLGTGEETQYF.

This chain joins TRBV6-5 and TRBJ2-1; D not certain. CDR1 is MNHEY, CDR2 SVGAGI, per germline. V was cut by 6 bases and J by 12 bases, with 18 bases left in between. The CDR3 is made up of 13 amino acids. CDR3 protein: CASRPGQTVGQFF. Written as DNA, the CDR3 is TGTGCCAGCAGACCGGGCCAAACCGTTGGGCAGTTCTTC.

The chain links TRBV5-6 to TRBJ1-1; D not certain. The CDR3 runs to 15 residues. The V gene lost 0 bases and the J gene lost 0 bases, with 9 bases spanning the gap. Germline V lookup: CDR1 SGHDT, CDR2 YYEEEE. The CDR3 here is CASSLVGTLNTEAFF. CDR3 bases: TGTGCCAGCAGCTTGGTTGGCACTTTGAACACTGAAGCTTTCTTT.

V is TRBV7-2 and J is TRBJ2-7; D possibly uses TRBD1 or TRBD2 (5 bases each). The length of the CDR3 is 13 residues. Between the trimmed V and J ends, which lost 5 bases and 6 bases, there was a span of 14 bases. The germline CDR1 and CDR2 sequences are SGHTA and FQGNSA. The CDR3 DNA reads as TGTGCCAGCAGCCTGGGGGAGACGAGCGAGCAGTACTTC. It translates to CASSLGETSEQYF.

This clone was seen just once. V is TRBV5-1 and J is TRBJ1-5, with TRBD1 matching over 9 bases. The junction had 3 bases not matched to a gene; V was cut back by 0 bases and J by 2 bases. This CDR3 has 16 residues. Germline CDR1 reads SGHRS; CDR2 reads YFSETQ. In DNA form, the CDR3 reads TGCGCCAGCAGCTTGGGGACAGGGGATGGCAATCAGCCCCAGCATTTT. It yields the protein CASSLGTGDGNQPQHF. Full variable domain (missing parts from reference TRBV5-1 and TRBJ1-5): KAGVTQTPRYLIKTRGQQVTLSCSPISGHRSVSWYQQTPGQGLQFLFEYFSETQRNKGNFPGRFSGRQFSNSRSEMNVSTLELGDSALYLCASSLGTGDGNQPQHFGDGTRLSIL.

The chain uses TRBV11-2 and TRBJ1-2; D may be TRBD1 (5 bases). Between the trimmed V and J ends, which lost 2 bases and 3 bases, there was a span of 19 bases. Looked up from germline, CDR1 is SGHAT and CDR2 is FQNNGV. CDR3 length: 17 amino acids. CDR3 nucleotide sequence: TGTGCCAGCAGCTTAACATCCCGGGTGGCGGGGGACTATGGCTACACCTTC. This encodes CASSLTSRVAGDYGYTF.

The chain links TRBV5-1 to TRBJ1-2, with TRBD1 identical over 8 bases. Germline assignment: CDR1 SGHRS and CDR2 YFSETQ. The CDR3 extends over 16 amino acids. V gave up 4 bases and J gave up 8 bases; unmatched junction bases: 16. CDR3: CASSHESAGGREGYTF. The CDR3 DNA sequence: TGCGCCAGCAGCCATGAGTCGGCAGGGGGCCGGGAAGGCTACACCTTC. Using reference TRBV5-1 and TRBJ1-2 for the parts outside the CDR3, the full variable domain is KAGVTQTPRYLIKTRGQQVTLSCSPISGHRSVSWYQQTPGQGLQFLFEYFSETQRNKGNFPGRFSGRQFSNSRSEMNVSTLELGDSALYLCASSHESAGGREGYTFGSGTRLTVV.

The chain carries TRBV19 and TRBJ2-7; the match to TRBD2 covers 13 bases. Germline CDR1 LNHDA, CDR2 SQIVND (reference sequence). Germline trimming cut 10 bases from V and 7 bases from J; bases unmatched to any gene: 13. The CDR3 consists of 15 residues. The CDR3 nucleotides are TGTGCCACCCAACTAGCGGGGGGGGCTTCGAGGGAGCAGTACTTC. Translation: CATQLAGGASREQYF.

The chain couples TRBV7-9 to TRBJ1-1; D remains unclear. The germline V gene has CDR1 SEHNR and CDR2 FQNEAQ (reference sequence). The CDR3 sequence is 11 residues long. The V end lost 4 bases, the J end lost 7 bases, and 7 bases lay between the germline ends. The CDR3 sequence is CASSSGFEAFF. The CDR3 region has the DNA TGTGCCAGCAGCTCAGGATTTGAAGCTTTCTTT.

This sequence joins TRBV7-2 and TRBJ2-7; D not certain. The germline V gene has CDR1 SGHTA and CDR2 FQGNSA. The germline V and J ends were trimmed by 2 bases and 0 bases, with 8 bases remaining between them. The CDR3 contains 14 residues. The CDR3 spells CASSLIGNSYEQYF. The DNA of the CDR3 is TGTGCCAGCAGCTTAATCGGAAACTCCTACGAGCAGTACTTC.

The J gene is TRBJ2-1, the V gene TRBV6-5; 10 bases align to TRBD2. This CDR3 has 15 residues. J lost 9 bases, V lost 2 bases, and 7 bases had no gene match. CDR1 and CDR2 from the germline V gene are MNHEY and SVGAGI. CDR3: CASSYLSGGAGEQFF. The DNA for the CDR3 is TGTGCCAGCAGTTACCTAAGCGGGGGGGCGGGTGAGCAGTTCTTC.

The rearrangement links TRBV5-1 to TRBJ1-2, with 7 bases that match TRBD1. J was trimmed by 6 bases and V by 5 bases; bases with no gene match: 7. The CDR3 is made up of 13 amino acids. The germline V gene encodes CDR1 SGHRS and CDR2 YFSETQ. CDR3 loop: CASRLDRDNGYTF. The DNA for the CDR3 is TGCGCCAGCAGACTAGACAGGGACAATGGCTACACCTTC.

The CDR3: CASSPPGTRDTDTQYF. CDR3 DNA: TGTGCCAGCAGTCCTCCCGGGACTAGGGACACAGATACGCAGTATTTT. The chain couples TRBV7-9 to TRBJ2-3, with TRBD2 matching 8 bases. The CDR3 runs 16 residues. Unmatched junction bases numbered 10, after V lost 6 bases and J lost 2 bases. Germline loops: CDR1 SEHNR, CDR2 FQNEAQ (reference sequence).

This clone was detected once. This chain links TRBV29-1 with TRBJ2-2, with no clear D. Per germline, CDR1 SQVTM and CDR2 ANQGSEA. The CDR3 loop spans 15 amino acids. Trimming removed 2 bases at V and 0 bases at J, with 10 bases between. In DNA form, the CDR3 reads TGCAGCGTTGAATTTGGTGGACCGAACACCGGGGAGCTGTTTTTT. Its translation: CSVEFGGPNTGELFF.

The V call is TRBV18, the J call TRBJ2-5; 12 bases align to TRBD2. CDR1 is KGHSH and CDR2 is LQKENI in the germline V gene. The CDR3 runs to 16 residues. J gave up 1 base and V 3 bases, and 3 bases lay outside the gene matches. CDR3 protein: CASSPTSGGFQETQYF. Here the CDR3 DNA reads TGTGCCAGCTCACCGACTAGCGGGGGTTTCCAAGAGACCCAGTACTTC.

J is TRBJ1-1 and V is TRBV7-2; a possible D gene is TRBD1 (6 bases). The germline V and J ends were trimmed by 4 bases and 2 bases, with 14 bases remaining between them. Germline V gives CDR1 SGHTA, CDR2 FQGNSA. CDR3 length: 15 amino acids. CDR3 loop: CASSSSIQGNTEAFF. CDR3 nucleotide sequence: TGTGCCAGCAGCTCATCTATACAGGGAAACACTGAAGCTTTCTTT.

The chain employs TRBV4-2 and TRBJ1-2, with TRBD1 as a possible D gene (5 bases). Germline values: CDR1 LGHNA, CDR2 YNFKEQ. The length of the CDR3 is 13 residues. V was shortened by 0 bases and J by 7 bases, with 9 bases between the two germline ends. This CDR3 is CASSQDGAVGYTF. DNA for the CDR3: TGTGCCAGCAGCCAAGATGGGGCGGTTGGCTACACCTTC.

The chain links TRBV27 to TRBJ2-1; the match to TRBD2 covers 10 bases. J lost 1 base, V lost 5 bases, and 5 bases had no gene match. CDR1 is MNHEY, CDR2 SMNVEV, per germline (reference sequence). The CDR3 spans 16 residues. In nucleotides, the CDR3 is TGTGCCAGCAGTCCAGAGCGGGGGGGGTCCTACAATGAGCAGTTCTTC. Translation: CASSPERGGSYNEQFF.

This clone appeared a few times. The CDR3 nucleotides read TGTGCCAGCAGTGAAGCAGGGTCGATAGATGGTCAGCCCCAGCATTTT. Protein sequence: CASSEAGSIDGQPQHF. The chain uses TRBV2 and TRBJ1-5; no reliable D call. CDR3 length equals 16 residues. In germline, CDR1 is SNHLY, CDR2 FYNNEI. The ends were cut back, 0 bases at V and 6 bases at J, with 15 bases in the middle. Supplemented by reference TRBV2 and TRBJ1-5, the full variable domain reads EPEVTQTPSHQVTQMGQEVILRCVPISNHLYFYWYRQILGQKVEFLVSFYNNEISEKSEIFDDQFSVERPDGSNFTLKIRSTKLEDSAMYFCASSEAGSIDGQPQHFGDGTRLSIL.

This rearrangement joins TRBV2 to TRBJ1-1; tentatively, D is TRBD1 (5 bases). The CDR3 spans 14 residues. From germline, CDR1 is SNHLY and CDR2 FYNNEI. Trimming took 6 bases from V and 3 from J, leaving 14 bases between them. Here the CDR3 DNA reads TGTGCCAGCAGCGGGGGTTCTAGGGACACTGAAGCTTTCTTT. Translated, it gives CASSGGSRDTEAFF.

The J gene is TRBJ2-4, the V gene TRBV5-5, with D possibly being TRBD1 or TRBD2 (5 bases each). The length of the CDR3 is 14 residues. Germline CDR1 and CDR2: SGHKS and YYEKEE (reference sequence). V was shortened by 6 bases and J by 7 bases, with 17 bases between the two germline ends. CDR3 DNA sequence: TGTGCCAGCACCCCTAGGGGACGCTCCAACATTCAGTACTTC. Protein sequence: CASTPRGRSNIQYF.